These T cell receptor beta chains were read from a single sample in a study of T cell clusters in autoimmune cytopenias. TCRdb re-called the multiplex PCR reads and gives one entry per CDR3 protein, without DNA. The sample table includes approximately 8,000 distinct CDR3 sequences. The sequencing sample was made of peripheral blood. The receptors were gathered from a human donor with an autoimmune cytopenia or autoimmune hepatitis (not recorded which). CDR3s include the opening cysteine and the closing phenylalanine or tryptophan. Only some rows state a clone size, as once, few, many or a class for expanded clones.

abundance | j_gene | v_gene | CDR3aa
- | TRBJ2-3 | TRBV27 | CASSSTRLAGDGDTQYF
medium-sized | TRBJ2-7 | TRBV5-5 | CASSLGLAEGYEQYF
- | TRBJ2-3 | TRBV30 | CAWSASGVGTQYF
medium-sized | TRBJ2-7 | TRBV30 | CAYAQGNSYEQYF
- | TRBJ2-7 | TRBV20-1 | CSARDFGQGAKKQYF
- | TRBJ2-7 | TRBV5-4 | CASSLQAGGGTYEQYF
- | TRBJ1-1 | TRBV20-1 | CSARGDTEAFF
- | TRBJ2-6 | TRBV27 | CATFGTGPPGANVLTF
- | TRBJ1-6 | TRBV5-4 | CASSSDRGPVSPLHF
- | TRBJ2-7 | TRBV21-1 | CASSNSRRFETYEQYF
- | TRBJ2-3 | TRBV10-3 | CAISRAQGVTDTQYF
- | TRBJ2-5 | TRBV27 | CASSPGTGTEETQYF
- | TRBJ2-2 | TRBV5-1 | CASSLSGSGTGELFF
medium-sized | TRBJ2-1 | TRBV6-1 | CASSLLASVNNEQFF
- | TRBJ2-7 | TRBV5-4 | CASSREGGGSYEQYF
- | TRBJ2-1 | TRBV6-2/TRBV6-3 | CASTRPGNEQFF
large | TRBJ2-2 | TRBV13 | CASSLTGELFF
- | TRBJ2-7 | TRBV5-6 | CASSLEGLAWGPYYEQYF
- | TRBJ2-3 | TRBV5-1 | CASSLRLAGASTDTQYF
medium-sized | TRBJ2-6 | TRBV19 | CASSVTGVRANVLTF
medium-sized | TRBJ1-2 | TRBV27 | CASSREMRGNYGYTF
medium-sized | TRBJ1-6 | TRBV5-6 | CASSLEGGNSPLHF
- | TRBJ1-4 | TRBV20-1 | CSAFHSGYNEKLFF
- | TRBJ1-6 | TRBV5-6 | CASSLDGQINSPLHF
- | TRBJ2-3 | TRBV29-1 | CSVGGQVTDTQYF
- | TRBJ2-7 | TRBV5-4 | CASRTGVTGSGEQYF
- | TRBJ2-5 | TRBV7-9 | CASSQGFGTRTSGSGLRETQYF
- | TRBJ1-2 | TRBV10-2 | CASSSDRRANYGYTF
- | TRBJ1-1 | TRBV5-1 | CASSLLWGSNTEAFF
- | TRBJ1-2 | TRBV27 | CASSPGTGYGYTF
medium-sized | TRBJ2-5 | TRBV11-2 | CASSLAGGTQYF
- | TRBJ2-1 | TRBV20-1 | CSAASQTSGAYNEQFF
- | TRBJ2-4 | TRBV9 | CASSVGVAKNIQYF
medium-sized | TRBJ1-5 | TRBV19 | CASSSGGGYNQPQHF
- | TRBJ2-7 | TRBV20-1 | CSARVRGLAGGRHEQYF
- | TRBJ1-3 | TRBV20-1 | CSAREGQGAAIYF
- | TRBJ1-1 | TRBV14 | CASSPRTGGVAFF
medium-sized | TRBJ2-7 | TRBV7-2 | CASSLVLGGAHEQYF
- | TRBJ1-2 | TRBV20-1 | CSASRDRGVNYGYTF
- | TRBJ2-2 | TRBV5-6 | CASSLVVSGLEMNTGELFF
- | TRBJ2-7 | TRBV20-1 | CSARTGRTSYEQYF
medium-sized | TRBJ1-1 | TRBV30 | CAWNSRGSTEAFF
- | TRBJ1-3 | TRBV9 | CASSTYGQLSGNTIYF
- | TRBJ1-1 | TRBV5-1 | CASRLEQGVTEAFF
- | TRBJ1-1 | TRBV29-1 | CSVEVGKGADTEAFF